This is a list of T cell receptor beta chains from one sample in a study of memory CD4+ T cells and cytomegalovirus serostatus. TCRdb's table, derived via immunoSEQ multiplex PCR, lists solely in-frame clones and lacks some. The sample lists about 53,000 clones; roughly three quarters were seen once. The material sequenced was memory CD4+ T cells from blood. These receptors were taken from an adult in good health and CMV-seronegative. CDR3s include the opening cysteine and the closing phenylalanine or tryptophan. The D gene is left open where the match is weak. Size tells how often a clone was seen (once, few, many) or the class of an expanded clone, and some rows leave it out.

j_call | d_call | v_call | clone_size | cdr3_aa | cdr3_nt
TRBJ1-5 | TRBD1 | TRBV6-6 | few | CASSTGTGRNQPQHF | TGTGCCAGCAGCACCGGGACAGGGCGGAATCAGCCCCAGCATTTT
TRBJ2-1 | - | TRBV6-1 | few | CASSFTAANEQFF | TGTGCCAGCAGCTTTACTGCCGCCAATGAGCAGTTCTTC
TRBJ1-5 | - | TRBV10-3 | - | CAISVGPAPLGNQPQHF | TGTGCCATCAGTGTCGGTCCAGCACCCTTAGGGAATCAGCCCCAGCATTTT
TRBJ2-4 | - | TRBV5-5 | - | CASNRGGGRSNIQYF | TGTGCCAGCAATCGGGGAGGGGGCAGGTCGAACATTCAGTACTTC
TRBJ1-1 | - | TRBV30 | - | CAFTGTNSRGAEAFF | TGTGCCTTTACCGGGACCAACTCCCGAGGCGCTGAAGCTTTCTTT
TRBJ1-4 | - | TRBV5-8 | - | CASSLRTGSEKLFF | TGTGCCAGCAGCTTGCGAACAGGGAGTGAAAAACTGTTTTTT
TRBJ2-2 | TRBD2 | TRBV27 | once | CASRLAGGWNNTGELFF | TGTGCCAGCAGGCTAGCGGGAGGTTGGAATAACACCGGGGAGCTGTTTTTT
TRBJ2-7 | - | TRBV30 | - | CAWEVGSYEQYF | TGTGCCTGGGAGGTCGGGTCTTACGAGCAGTACTTC
TRBJ2-2 | - | TRBV11-2 | - | CASSLYRTGELFF | TGTGCCAGCAGCTTATATCGCACCGGGGAGCTGTTTTTT
TRBJ1-1 | TRBD1 | TRBV18 | - | CASSRQGQGNEEAFF | TGTGCCAGCTCACGGCAGGGACAGGGGAACGAGGAAGCTTTCTTT
TRBJ2-2 | - | TRBV6-5 | - | CASSYNIRGGAGELFF | TGTGCCAGCAGTTACAACATCAGGGGAGGGGCCGGGGAGCTGTTTTTT
TRBJ2-3 | TRBD2 | TRBV5-6 | - | CASSGVGGSWDTQYF | TGTGCCAGCAGCGGGGTGGGCGGGAGTTGGGATACGCAGTATTTT
TRBJ2-7 | - | TRBV6-5 | - | CASSPNRGFYEQYF | TGTGCCAGCAGTCCAAACAGAGGGTTCTACGAGCAGTACTTC
TRBJ1-4 | TRBD1 | TRBV28 | - | CASSARRGYEKLFF | TGTGCCAGCAGTGCCCGCAGGGGGTATGAAAAACTGTTTTTT
TRBJ2-3 | TRBD2 | TRBV2 | - | CASSSGLAGRTDTQYF | TGTGCCAGCAGTTCGGGACTAGCGGGACGCACAGATACGCAGTATTTT
TRBJ2-7 | TRBD1 | TRBV4-1 | - | CASSQSAGQGTYEQYF | TGCGCCAGCAGCCAAAGTGCGGGACAGGGGACCTACGAGCAGTACTTC
TRBJ2-7 | - | TRBV5-6 | - | CASSLEDYSYEQYF | TGTGCCAGCAGCTTGGAAGATTACTCCTACGAGCAGTACTTC
TRBJ2-3 | - | TRBV4-3 | few | CASSQPLEGGQDTQYF | TGCGCCAGCAGCCAGCCCTTGGAGGGGGGACAAGATACGCAGTATTTT
TRBJ2-7 | TRBD2 | TRBV18 | once | CASSSRTSGRRREQYF | TGTGCCAGCTCATCCAGGACTAGCGGGAGAAGGCGCGAGCAGTACTTC
TRBJ2-1 | - | TRBV5-4 | - | CASSSRWEQFF | TGTGCCAGCTCTTCCCGCTGGGAGCAGTTCTTC
TRBJ2-7 | - | TRBV19 | - | CASRGRADSYEQYF | TGTGCCAGTAGGGGCAGGGCTGACTCCTACGAGCAGTACTTC
TRBJ2-7 | - | TRBV7-2 | - | CASSMPLMGEQYF | TGTGCCAGCAGCATGCCATTGATGGGCGAGCAGTACTTC
TRBJ1-5 | - | TRBV27 | - | CASSLLGDQPQHF | TGTGCCAGCAGTTTACTGGGGGATCAGCCCCAGCATTTT
TRBJ2-1 | TRBD2 | TRBV5-1 | - | CASSRSGLAGGDNYNEQFF | TGCGCCAGCAGCCGTTCGGGACTAGCGGGAGGGGATAACTACAATGAGCAGTTCTTC
TRBJ2-7 | - | TRBV7-9 | few | CASSSEGGSYEQYF | TGTGCCAGCAGCTCGGAGGGGGGGTCCTACGAGCAGTACTTC
TRBJ2-1 | TRBD2 | TRBV27 | - | CASKGGSGNEQFF | TGTGCCAGCAAGGGCGGGAGCGGCAATGAGCAGTTCTTC
TRBJ1-1 | - | TRBV5-4 | - | CASSLAGKLEAFF | TGTGCCAGCAGCTTGGCAGGGAAGCTTGAAGCTTTCTTT
TRBJ2-5 | TRBD1 | TRBV5-4 | - | CASSWDRAGETQYF | TGTGCCAGCAGCTGGGACAGGGCGGGAGAGACCCAGTACTTC
TRBJ1-1 | - | TRBV19 | - | CASSLLGGNTEAFF | TGTGCCAGTAGCTTACTGGGGGGGAACACTGAAGCTTTCTTT
TRBJ2-3 | - | TRBV11-3 | few | CASSSSGRSTDTQYF | TGTGCCAGCAGCTCCTCAGGGAGGAGCACAGATACGCAGTATTTT
TRBJ2-7 | - | TRBV27 | - | CASSVRAPPPYEQYF | TGTGCCAGCAGTGTCCGGGCCCCACCGCCCTACGAGCAGTACTTC
TRBJ1-1 | - | TRBV18 | - | CASSSRSPPGGKSEAFF | TGTGCCAGCTCATCGCGCTCCCCTCCGGGGGGTAAGAGTGAAGCTTTCTTT
TRBJ2-2 | - | TRBV5-1 | - | CASSAAQVGELFF | TGCGCCAGCAGCGCGGCTCAAGTCGGGGAGCTGTTTTTT
TRBJ1-1 | TRBD1 | TRBV19 | - | CASRTTGVNTEAFF | TGTGCCAGTAGGACGACAGGGGTGAACACTGAAGCTTTCTTT
TRBJ1-5 | TRBD1 | TRBV6-6 | - | CASRTGQGYQPQHF | TGTGCCAGCAGAACGGGACAGGGTTATCAGCCCCAGCATTTT
TRBJ2-7 | TRBD1 | TRBV18 | - | CASSTDRGLYEQYF | TGTGCCAGCTCAACGGACAGGGGGCTCTACGAGCAGTACTTC
TRBJ2-2 | - | TRBV21-1 | - | CASSHVTGGDRELFF | TGTGCCAGCAGTCACGTAACAGGGGGTGACCGGGAGCTGTTTTTT
TRBJ2-4 | - | TRBV7-9 | - | CASSLGRLGENIQYF | TGTGCCAGCAGCTTAGGGCGCTTAGGGGAAAACATTCAGTACTTC
TRBJ2-2 | - | TRBV27 | - | CASISFQGVPGELFF | TGTGCCAGCATCTCTTTTCAGGGAGTCCCCGGGGAGCTGTTTTTT
TRBJ1-1 | - | TRBV6-1 | - | CASKKQGQNTEAFF | TGTGCCAGCAAAAAACAGGGACAGAACACTGAAGCTTTCTTT
TRBJ2-3 | - | TRBV5-1 | - | CASSLKLGDTQYF | TGCGCCAGCAGCTTGAAACTCGGAGATACGCAGTATTTT
TRBJ2-3 | TRBD2 | TRBV5-5 | - | CASSLERDTDTQYF | TGTGCCAGCAGCTTGGAGCGGGACACAGATACGCAGTATTTT
TRBJ2-5 | TRBD1 | TRBV7-8 | - | CASSSGQYQETQYF | TGTGCCAGCAGCTCGGGACAGTACCAAGAGACCCAGTACTTC
TRBJ2-3 | TRBD2 | TRBV5-4 | - | CASSTRLAANTDTQYF | TGTGCCAGCAGCACCAGACTAGCGGCCAACACAGATACGCAGTATTTT
TRBJ2-1 | TRBD2 | TRBV30 | - | CAWSGWGTSGRAVPHEQFF | TGTGCCTGGAGTGGTTGGGGGACTAGCGGGAGGGCCGTCCCCCATGAGCAGTTCTTC
TRBJ2-1 | - | TRBV10-3 | - | CAISPNDMSRYNEQFF | TGTGCCATCAGTCCTAACGATATGTCTCGTTACAATGAGCAGTTCTTC
TRBJ1-3 | - | TRBV5-5 | - | CASSLDSGLPSSGNTIYF | TGTGCCAGCAGCTTGGATTCAGGCCTACCGAGCTCTGGAAACACCATATATTTT
TRBJ1-1 | - | TRBV11-3 | - | CASSLDRGLQGIGTEAFF | TGTGCCAGCAGCTTAGATCGTGGTTTGCAGGGGATAGGTACTGAAGCTTTCTTT
TRBJ1-5 | - | TRBV11-2 | - | CASSKRGGNQPQHF | TGTGCCAGCAGCAAACGAGGGGGCAATCAGCCCCAGCATTTT
TRBJ2-3 | TRBD2 | TRBV30 | - | CAWSVPGLAASTDTQYF | TGTGCCTGGAGTGTCCCGGGACTAGCGGCTAGCACAGATACGCAGTATTTT
TRBJ1-1 | - | TRBV11-3 | few | CASSGGNTEAFF | TGTGCCAGCAGCGGTGGGAACACTGAAGCTTTCTTT
TRBJ1-1 | - | TRBV10-2 | - | CASSESIFRRPGSEAFF | TGCGCCAGCAGTGAGTCGATCTTCAGGCGCCCTGGAAGTGAAGCTTTCTTT
TRBJ2-1 | - | TRBV7-2 | - | CASSPVAGFEQFF | TGTGCCAGCAGCCCAGTGGCGGGCTTTGAGCAGTTCTTC
TRBJ2-1 | - | TRBV19 | - | CASGFGRGYNEQFF | TGTGCCAGCGGTTTTGGACGGGGCTACAATGAGCAGTTCTTC
TRBJ2-1 | TRBD2 | TRBV9 | once | CASSVIPTSGRANEQFF | TGTGCCAGCAGCGTAATCCCAACTAGCGGGAGGGCCAATGAGCAGTTCTTC
TRBJ2-7 | TRBD1 | TRBV11-3 | - | CASSFSTGGSEQYF | TGTGCCAGCAGCTTTTCGACAGGGGGAAGCGAGCAGTACTTC
TRBJ2-5 | - | TRBV9 | - | CASSIQGIGETQYF | TGTGCCAGCAGCATCCAGGGGATAGGAGAGACCCAGTACTTC
TRBJ2-1 | - | TRBV30 | - | CAWSVGRQGLYNEQFF | TGTGCCTGGAGTGTCGGTAGGCAGGGCCTTTACAATGAGCAGTTCTTC
TRBJ2-7 | TRBD1 | TRBV7-2 | - | CASSPDRGAYEQYF | TGTGCCAGCAGCCCGGACAGGGGGGCCTACGAGCAGTACTTC
TRBJ2-2 | - | TRBV6-4 | - | CASKFLARTGELFF | TGTGCCAGCAAGTTCCTAGCGAGGACCGGGGAGCTGTTTTTT